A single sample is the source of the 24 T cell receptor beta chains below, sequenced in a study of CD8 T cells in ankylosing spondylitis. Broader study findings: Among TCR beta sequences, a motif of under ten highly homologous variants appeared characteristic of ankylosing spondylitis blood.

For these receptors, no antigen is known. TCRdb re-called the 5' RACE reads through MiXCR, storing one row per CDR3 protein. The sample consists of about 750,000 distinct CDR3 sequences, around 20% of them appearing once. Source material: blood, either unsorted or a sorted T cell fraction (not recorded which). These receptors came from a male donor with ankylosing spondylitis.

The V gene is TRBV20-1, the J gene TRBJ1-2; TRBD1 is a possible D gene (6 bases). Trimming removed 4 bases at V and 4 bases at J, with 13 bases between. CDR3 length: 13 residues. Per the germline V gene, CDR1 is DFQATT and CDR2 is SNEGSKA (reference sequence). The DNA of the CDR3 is TGCAGTGCTATGAAGGGGGGTAGCTATGGCTACACCTTC. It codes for CSAMKGGSYGYTF.

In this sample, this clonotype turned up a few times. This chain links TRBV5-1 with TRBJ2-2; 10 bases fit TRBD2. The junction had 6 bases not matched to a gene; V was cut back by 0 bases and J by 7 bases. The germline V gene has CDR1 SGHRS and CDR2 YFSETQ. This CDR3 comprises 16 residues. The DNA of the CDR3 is TGCGCCAGCAGCTTGGGGGCTAGCGGGAGTTTCGGGGAGCTGTTTTTT. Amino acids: CASSLGASGSFGELFF.

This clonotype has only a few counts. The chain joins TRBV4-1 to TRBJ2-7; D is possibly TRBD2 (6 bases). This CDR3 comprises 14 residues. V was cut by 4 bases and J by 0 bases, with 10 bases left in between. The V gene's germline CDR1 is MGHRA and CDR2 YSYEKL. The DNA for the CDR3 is TGCGCCAGCAGCCGGGACTCAAACTCCTACGAGCAGTACTTC. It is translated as CASSRDSNSYEQYF.

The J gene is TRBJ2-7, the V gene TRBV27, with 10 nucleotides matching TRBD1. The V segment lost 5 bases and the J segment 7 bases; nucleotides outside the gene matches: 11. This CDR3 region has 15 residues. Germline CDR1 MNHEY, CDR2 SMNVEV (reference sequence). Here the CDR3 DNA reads TGTGCCAGCAGTCACCCCGGGACAGGGGTGTGGGAGCAGTACTTC. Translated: CASSHPGTGVWEQYF.

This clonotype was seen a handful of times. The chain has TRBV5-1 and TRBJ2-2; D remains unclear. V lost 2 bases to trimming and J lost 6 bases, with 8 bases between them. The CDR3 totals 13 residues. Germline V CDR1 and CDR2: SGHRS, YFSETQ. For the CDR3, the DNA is TGCGCCAGCAGCTTTTACGGGTCCGGGGAGCTGTTTTTT. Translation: CASSFYGSGELFF. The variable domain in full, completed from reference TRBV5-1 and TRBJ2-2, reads KAGVTQTPRYLIKTRGQQVTLSCSPISGHRSVSWYQQTPGQGLQFLFEYFSETQRNKGNFPGRFSGRQFSNSRSEMNVSTLELGDSALYLCASSFYGSGELFFGEGSRLTVL.

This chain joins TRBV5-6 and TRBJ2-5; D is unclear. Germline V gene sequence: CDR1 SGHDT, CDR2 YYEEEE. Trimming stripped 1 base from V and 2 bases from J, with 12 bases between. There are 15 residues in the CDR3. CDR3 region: CASSLLDRTQETQYF. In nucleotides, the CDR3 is TGTGCCAGCAGCTTGTTAGACCGAACACAAGAGACCCAGTACTTC.

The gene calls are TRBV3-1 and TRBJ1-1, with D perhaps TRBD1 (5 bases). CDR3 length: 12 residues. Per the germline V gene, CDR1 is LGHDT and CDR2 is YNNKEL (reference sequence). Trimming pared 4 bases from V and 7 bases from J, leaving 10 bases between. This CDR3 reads CASSLMGGEAFF. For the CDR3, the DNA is TGTGCCAGCAGCCTTATGGGGGGTGAAGCTTTCTTT.

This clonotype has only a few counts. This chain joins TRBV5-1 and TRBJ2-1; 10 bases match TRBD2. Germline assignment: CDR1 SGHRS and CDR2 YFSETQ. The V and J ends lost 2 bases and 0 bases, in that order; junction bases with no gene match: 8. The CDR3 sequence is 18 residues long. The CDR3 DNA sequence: TGCGCCAGCAGCTTAAGGACTAGCGGCCGGGCCTCCTACAATGAGCAGTTCTTC. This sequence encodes CASSLRTSGRASYNEQFF.

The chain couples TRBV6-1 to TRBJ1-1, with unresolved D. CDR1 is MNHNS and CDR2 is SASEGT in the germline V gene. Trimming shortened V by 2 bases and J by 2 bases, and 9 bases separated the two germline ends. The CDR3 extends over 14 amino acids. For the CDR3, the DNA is TGTGCCAGCAGTGAAAAGTTTCAAAACACTGAAGCTTTCTTT. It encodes CASSEKFQNTEAFF.

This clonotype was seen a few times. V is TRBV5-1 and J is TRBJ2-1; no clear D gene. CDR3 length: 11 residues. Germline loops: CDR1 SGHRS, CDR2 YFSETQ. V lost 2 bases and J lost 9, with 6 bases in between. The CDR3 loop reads CASSLQTEQFF. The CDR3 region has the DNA TGCGCCAGCAGCTTACAGACTGAGCAGTTCTTC.

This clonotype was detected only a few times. The CDR3 sequence: CASSQYTGGASEAFF. CDR3 nucleotides: TGCGCCAGCAGCCAATACACAGGGGGGGCTTCTGAAGCTTTCTTT. V gene TRBV4-3 combines with J gene TRBJ1-1, with TRBD1 matching over 8 bases. Germline CDR1 LGHNA, CDR2 YSLEER. The V segment lost 2 bases and the J segment 6 bases; nucleotides outside the gene matches: 8. This CDR3 is built from 15 residues.

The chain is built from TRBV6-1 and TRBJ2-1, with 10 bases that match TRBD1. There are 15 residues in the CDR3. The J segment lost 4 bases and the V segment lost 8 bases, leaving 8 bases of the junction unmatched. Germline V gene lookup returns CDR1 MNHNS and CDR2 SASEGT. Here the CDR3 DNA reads TGTGCCAGCGGGGGGGACAGGGGAGGGTACAATGAGCAGTTCTTC. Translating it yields CASGGDRGGYNEQFF.

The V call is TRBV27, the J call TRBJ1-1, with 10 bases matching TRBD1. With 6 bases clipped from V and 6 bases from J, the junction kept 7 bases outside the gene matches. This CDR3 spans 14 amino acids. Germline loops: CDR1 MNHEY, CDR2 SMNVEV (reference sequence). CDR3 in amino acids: CASRTGTGAAEAFF. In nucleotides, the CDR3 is TGTGCCAGCAGGACCGGGACAGGGGCCGCTGAAGCTTTCTTT.

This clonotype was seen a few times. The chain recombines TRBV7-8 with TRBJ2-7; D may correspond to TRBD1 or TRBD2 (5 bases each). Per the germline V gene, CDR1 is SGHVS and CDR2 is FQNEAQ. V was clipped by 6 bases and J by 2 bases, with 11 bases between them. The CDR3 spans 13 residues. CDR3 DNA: TGTGCCAGCAGGGCCGGGACGACCTACGAGCAGTACTTC. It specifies CASRAGTTYEQYF.

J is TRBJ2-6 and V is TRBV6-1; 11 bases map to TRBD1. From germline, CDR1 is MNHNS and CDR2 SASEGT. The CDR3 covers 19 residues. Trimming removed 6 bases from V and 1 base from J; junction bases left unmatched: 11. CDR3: CASRPRGTGGVSGANVLTF. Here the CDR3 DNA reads TGTGCCAGCAGACCACGGGGGACAGGGGGGGTATCTGGGGCCAACGTCCTGACTTTC.

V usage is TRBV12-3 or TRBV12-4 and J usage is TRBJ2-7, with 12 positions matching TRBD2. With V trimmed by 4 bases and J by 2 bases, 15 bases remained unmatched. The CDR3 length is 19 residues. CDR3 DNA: TGTGCCAGCAGTTCAGGGCCAATAAGACTAGCGGGAGTACCCTACGAGCAGTACTTC. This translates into CASSSGPIRLAGVPYEQYF.

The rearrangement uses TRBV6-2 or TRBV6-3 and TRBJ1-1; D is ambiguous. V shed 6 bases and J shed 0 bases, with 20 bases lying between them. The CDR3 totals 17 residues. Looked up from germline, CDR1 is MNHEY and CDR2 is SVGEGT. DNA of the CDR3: TGTGCCAGCAGCCTCGACGGAGATCTATCCCTGAACACTGAAGCTTTCTTT. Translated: CASSLDGDLSLNTEAFF.

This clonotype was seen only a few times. The CDR3 spells CASTMYLGSYNEQFF. The CDR3 DNA sequence: TGTGCCAGCACGATGTATTTGGGGTCCTACAATGAGCAGTTCTTC. The chain uses TRBV6-1 and TRBJ2-1; no firm D call. The CDR3 spans 15 residues. Germline CDR1 reads MNHNS; CDR2 reads SASEGT. V was shortened by 7 bases and J by 1 base, with 14 bases between the two germline ends.

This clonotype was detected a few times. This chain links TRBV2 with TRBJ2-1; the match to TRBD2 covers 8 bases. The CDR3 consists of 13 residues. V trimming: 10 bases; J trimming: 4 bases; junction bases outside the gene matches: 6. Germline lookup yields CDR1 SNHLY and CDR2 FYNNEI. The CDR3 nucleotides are TGTGCCATCGGACTAGCCCAGTACAATGAGCAGTTCTTC. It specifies CAIGLAQYNEQFF.

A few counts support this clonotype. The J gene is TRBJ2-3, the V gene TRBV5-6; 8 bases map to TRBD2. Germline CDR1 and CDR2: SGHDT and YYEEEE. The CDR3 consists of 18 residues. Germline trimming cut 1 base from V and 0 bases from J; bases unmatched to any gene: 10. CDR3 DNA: TGTGCCAGCAGCTTGAGCCTAGCGGGTACATCTAGCACAGATACGCAGTATTTT. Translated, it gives CASSLSLAGTSSTDTQYF.

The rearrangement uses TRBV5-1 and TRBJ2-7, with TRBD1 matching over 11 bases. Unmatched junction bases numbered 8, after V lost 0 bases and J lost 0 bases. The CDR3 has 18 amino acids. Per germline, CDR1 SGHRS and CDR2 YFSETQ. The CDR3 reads CASSLEGMGQGGSYEQYF. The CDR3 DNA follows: TGCGCCAGCAGCTTGGAGGGAATGGGACAGGGGGGCTCCTACGAGCAGTACTTC.

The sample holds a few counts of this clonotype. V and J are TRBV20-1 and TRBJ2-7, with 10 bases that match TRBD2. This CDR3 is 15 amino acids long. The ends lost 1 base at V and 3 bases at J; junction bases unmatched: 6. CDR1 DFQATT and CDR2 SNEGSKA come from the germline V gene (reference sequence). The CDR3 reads CSARGTSGKVYEQYF. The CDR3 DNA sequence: TGCAGTGCTAGAGGAACTAGCGGGAAGGTCTACGAGCAGTACTTC.

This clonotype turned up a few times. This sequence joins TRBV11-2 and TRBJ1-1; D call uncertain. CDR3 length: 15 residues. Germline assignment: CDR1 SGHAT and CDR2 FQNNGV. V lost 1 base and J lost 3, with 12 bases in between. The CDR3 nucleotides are TGTGCCAGCAGCTTAGTTGGGAGTTGGGACACTGAAGCTTTCTTT. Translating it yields CASSLVGSWDTEAFF.

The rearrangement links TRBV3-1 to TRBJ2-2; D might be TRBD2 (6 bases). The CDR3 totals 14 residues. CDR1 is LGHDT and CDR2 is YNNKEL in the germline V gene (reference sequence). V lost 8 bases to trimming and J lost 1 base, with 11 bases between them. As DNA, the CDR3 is TGTGCCAGCGGCAGCGGGCGGAACACCGGGGAGCTGTTTTTT. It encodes CASGSGRNTGELFF.